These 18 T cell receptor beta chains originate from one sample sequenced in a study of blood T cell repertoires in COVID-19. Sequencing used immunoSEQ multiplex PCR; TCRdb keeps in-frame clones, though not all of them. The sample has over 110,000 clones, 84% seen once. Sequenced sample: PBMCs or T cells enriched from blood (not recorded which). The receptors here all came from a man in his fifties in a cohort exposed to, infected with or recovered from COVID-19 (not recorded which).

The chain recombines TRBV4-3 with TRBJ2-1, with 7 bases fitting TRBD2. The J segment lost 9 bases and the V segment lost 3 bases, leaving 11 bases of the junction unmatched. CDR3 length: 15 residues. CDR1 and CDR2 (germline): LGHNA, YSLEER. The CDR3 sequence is CASSQEGPAGFEQFF. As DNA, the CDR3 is TGCGCCAGCAGCCAGGAAGGTCCAGCGGGGTTTGAGCAGTTCTTC.

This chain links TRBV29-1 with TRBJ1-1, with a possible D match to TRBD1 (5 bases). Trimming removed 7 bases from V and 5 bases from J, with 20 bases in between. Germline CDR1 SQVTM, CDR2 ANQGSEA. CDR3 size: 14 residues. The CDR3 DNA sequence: TGCAGCGGATACGGGCCCGGGGCGGGGACTGAAGCTTTCTTT. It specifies CSGYGPGAGTEAFF.

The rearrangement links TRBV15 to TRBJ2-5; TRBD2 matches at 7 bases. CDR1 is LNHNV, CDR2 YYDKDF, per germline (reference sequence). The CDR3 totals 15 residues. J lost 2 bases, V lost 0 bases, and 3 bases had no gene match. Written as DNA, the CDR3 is TGTGCCACCAGCAGAGAAACTAGCGCTCAAGAGACCCAGTACTTC. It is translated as CATSRETSAQETQYF.

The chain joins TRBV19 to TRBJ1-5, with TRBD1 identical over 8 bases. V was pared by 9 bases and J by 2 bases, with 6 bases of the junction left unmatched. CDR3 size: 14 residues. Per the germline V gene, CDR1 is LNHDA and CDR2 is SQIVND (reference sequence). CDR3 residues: CASFDRGGNQPQHF. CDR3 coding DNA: TGTGCCAGCTTCGACAGGGGAGGCAATCAGCCCCAGCATTTT.

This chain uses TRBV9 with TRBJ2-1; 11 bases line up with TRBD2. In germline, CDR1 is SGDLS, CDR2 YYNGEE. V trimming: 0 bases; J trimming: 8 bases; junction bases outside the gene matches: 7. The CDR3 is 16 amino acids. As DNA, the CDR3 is TGTGCCAGCAGCGTAGGGAGTAGCGGGGGGGTGGATGAGCAGTTCTTC. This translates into CASSVGSSGGVDEQFF.

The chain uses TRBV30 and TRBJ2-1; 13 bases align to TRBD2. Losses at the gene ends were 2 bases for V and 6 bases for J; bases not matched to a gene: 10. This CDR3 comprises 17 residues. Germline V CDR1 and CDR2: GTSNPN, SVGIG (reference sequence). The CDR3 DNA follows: TGTGCCTGGAGTATTCCATGGACTAGCGGGAGAAGCAATGAGCAGTTCTTC. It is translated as CAWSIPWTSGRSNEQFF.

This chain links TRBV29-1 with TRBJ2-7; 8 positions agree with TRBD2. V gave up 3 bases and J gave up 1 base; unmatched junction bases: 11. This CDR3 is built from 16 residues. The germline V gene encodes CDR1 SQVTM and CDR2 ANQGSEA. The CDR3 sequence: CSVDHRGGRGSYEQYF. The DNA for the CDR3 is TGCAGCGTTGACCACCGGGGGGGTCGGGGTTCCTACGAGCAGTACTTC.

The CDR3 is CATSDGAHEQFF. The CDR3, as DNA: TGTGCCACCAGTGATGGAGCCCACGAGCAGTTCTTC. The chain has TRBV24-1 and TRBJ2-1; D ambiguous. CDR3 length: 12 residues. Trimming left V 3 bases short and J 10 bases short, with 9 bases between. CDR1 KGHDR and CDR2 SFDVKD come from the germline V gene.

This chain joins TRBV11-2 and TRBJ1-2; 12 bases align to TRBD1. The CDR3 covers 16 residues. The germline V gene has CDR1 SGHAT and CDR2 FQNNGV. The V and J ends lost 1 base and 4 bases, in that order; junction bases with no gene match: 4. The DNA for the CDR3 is TGTGCCAGCAGCTTAGGTGGGACAGGGGGCGCCTATGGCTACACCTTC. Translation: CASSLGGTGGAYGYTF.

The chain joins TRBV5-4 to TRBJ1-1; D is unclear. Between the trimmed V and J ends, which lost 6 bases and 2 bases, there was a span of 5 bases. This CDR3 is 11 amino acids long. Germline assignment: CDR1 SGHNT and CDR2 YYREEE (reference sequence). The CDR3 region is CASNSNTEAFF. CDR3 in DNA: TGTGCCAGCAACTCTAACACTGAAGCTTTCTTT.

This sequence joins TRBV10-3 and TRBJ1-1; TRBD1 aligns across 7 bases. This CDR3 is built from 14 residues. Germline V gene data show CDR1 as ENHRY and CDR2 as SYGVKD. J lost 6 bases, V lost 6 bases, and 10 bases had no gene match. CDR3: CAISSTGTPAEAFF. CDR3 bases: TGTGCCATCAGCTCGACAGGGACTCCTGCTGAAGCTTTCTTT.

CDR3 loop: CAQRHQETQYF. CDR3 in DNA: TGTGCCCAGAGGCACCAAGAGACCCAGTACTTC. The chain employs TRBV5-3 and TRBJ2-5; D unresolved. TRBV5-3 is placed among ORFs of uncertain function. The CDR3 has 11 residues. The V gene lost 10 bases and the J gene lost 0 bases, with 7 bases spanning the gap.

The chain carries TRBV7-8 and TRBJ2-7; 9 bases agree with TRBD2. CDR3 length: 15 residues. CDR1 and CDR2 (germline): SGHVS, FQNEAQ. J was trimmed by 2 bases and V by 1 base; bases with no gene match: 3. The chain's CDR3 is CASSLGLAETYEQYF. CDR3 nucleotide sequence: TGTGCCAGCAGCTTAGGACTAGCGGAGACCTACGAGCAGTACTTC. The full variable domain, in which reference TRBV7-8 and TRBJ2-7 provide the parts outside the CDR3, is GAGVSQSPRYKVAKRGQDVALRCDPISGHVSLFWYQQALGQGPEFLTYFQNEAQLDKSGLPSDRFFAERPEGSVSTLKIQRTQQEDSAVYLCASSLGLAETYEQYFGPGTRLTVT.

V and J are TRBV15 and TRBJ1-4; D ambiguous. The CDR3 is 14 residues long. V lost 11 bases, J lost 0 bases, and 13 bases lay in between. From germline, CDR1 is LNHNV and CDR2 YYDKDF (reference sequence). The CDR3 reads CAAALGSTNEKLFF. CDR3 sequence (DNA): TGTGCCGCGGCTTTAGGTTCAACTAATGAAAAACTGTTTTTT.

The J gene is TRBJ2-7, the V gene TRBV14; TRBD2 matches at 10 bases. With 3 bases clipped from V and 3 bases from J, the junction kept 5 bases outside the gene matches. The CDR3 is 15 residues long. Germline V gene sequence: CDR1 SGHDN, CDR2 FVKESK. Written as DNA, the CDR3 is TGTGCCAGCAGCCACCCTAGCGGGGGTGACTACGAGCAGTACTTC. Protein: CASSHPSGGDYEQYF.

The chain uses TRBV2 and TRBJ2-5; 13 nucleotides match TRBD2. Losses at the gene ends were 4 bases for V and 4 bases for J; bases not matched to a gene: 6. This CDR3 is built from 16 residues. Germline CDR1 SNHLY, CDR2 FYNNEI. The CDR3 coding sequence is TGTGCCAGCAGTGGTGGACTAGCGGGGGCTGTAGAGACCCAGTACTTC. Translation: CASSGGLAGAVETQYF.

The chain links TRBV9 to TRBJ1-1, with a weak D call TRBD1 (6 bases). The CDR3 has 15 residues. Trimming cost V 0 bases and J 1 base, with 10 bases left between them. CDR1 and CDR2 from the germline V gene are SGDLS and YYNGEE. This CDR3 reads CASSVGGHQNTEAFF. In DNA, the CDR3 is TGTGCCAGCAGCGTAGGGGGACACCAGAACACTGAAGCTTTCTTT.

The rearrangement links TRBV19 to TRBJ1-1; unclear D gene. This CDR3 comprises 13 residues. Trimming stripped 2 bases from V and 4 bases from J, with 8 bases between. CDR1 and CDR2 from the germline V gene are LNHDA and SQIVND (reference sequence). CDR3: CASSIHTATEAFF. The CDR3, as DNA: TGTGCCAGTAGTATACACACAGCCACTGAAGCTTTCTTT.